This is a list of T cell receptor beta chains from one sample in a study of T-cell reconstitution after alpha-beta-depleted transplantation in children. MiXCR, applied by TCRdb to the PCR reads, yields one record per CDR3 protein. Among just over 950,000 distinct CDR3 sequences, 25% to 30% were seen once, and the ten largest hold over 25%. The material sequenced was PBMCs, mostly from graft donor cells, taken 360 days after TCRalphabeta/CD19-depleted stem cell transplant. All receptors come from a boy less than two years old who had a stem cell transplant for SCID, so the T cells may come from the graft donor. The CDR3 runs from the conserved cysteine through the conserved F or W. Fields, in order: clone size, D gene, V gene, J gene, CDR3 DNA, CDR3 protein. D genes are given only for firm matches. Rows may omit the clone size; those that give it use once, few, many or a size class.

clone size: .
D gene: .
V gene: TRBV20-1
J gene: TRBJ1-1
CDR3 DNA: TGCAGTGCTAGAGGAAGTAGATGGACTGAAGCTTTCTTT
CDR3 protein: CSARGSRWTEAFF

clone size: few
D gene: .
V gene: TRBV4-1
J gene: TRBJ2-7
CDR3 DNA: TGCGCCAGCAGCCAGCTCATTCAGGGTTTCGGGGACAACTACGAGCAGTACTTC
CDR3 protein: CASSQLIQGFGDNYEQYF

clone size: .
D gene: .
V gene: TRBV4-2
J gene: TRBJ2-1
CDR3 DNA: TGTGCCAGCAGCCAAGGGTATGGCGAGCGCTACAATGAGCAGTTCTTC
CDR3 protein: CASSQGYGERYNEQFF

clone size: few
D gene: .
V gene: TRBV15
J gene: TRBJ2-7
CDR3 DNA: TGTGCCACCAGCAGTTCCATTTGGTGGCAGGGCCACGAGCAGTACTTC
CDR3 protein: CATSSSIWWQGHEQYF

clone size: once
D gene: TRBD1
V gene: TRBV5-1
J gene: TRBJ2-7
CDR3 DNA: TGCGCCAGCAGCCCCCAGACAGGGGTCGGGGCCCGCTCCTACGAGCAGTACTTC
CDR3 protein: CASSPQTGVGARSYEQYF

clone size: few
D gene: TRBD2
V gene: TRBV5-1
J gene: TRBJ2-5
CDR3 DNA: TGCGCCAGCAGCTTGATTTCGGGGGGGCCGGAGACCCAGTACTTC
CDR3 protein: CASSLISGGPETQYF

clone size: .
D gene: .
V gene: TRBV9
J gene: TRBJ2-7
CDR3 DNA: TGTGCCAGCAGCTATTACCTTTTGGGCGATCACGGCCATGGGCAGTACTTC
CDR3 protein: CASSYYLLGDHGHGQYF

clone size: .
D gene: .
V gene: TRBV18
J gene: TRBJ2-7
CDR3 DNA: TGTGCCAGCTCACCAAGTACGGACCCCTACGAGCAGTACTTC
CDR3 protein: CASSPSTDPYEQYF

clone size: .
D gene: TRBD2
V gene: TRBV28
J gene: TRBJ2-1
CDR3 DNA: TGTGCCAGCAGTTCCCATCAGGGAGGGACCTACAATGAGCAGTTCTTC
CDR3 protein: CASSSHQGGTYNEQFF

clone size: .
D gene: .
V gene: TRBV7-8
J gene: TRBJ2-3
CDR3 DNA: TGTGCCAGCAGCTGGGAGGGGGCCCTGACCACAGATACGCAGTATTTT
CDR3 protein: CASSWEGALTTDTQYF

clone size: few
D gene: TRBD1
V gene: TRBV7-9
J gene: TRBJ2-3
CDR3 DNA: TGTGCCAGCATCCACCGGGGACAGGGGAAGGATACGCAGTATTTT
CDR3 protein: CASIHRGQGKDTQYF

clone size: .
D gene: .
V gene: TRBV12-3/TRBV12-4
J gene: TRBJ2-4
CDR3 DNA: TGTGCCAGCAGTTCCGGACCCACCAAAAACATTCAGTACTTC
CDR3 protein: CASSSGPTKNIQYF

clone size: .
D gene: .
V gene: TRBV20-1
J gene: TRBJ1-1
CDR3 DNA: TGCAGTCTGGTGGGGGGCCCGAGCACTGAAGCTTTCTTT
CDR3 protein: CSLVGGPSTEAFF

clone size: .
D gene: TRBD1
V gene: TRBV4-2
J gene: TRBJ1-1
CDR3 DNA: TGTGCCAGCAGCCAACCCCGGGACAGGGGGGCGAATACTGAAGCTTTCTTT
CDR3 protein: CASSQPRDRGANTEAFF

clone size: .
D gene: .
V gene: TRBV6-5
J gene: TRBJ1-4
CDR3 DNA: TGTGCCAGCAGTTACAAGACAAACTGGGGGGGTGAAAAACTGTTTTTT
CDR3 protein: CASSYKTNWGGEKLFF

clone size: few
D gene: .
V gene: TRBV7-2
J gene: TRBJ1-2
CDR3 DNA: TGTGCCAGCAGCCTAGCAAGGACAGAGAACTATGGCTACACCTTC
CDR3 protein: CASSLARTENYGYTF

clone size: .
D gene: .
V gene: TRBV12-3/TRBV12-4
J gene: TRBJ1-1
CDR3 DNA: TGTGCCAGCAGTACCAGAGTGAACACTGAAGCTTTCTTT
CDR3 protein: CASSTRVNTEAFF

clone size: .
D gene: .
V gene: TRBV10-2
J gene: TRBJ1-5
CDR3 DNA: TGCGCCAGCAGTGTGACTATGAATCAGCCCCAGCATTTT
CDR3 protein: CASSVTMNQPQHF

clone size: few
D gene: .
V gene: TRBV3-1
J gene: TRBJ1-1
CDR3 DNA: TGTGCCAGCAGCCAAGAGGATACGCGGGCCAACACTGAAGCTTTCTTT
CDR3 protein: CASSQEDTRANTEAFF

clone size: .
D gene: .
V gene: TRBV12-3/TRBV12-4
J gene: TRBJ2-2
CDR3 DNA: TGTGCCAGCAGTCCCCTGGAGGGGGAGAACACCGGGGAGCTGTTTTTT
CDR3 protein: CASSPLEGENTGELFF

clone size: .
D gene: .
V gene: TRBV6-5
J gene: TRBJ2-2
CDR3 DNA: TGTGCCAGCAGTTATTATGGGGGCACCGGGGAGCTGTTTTTT
CDR3 protein: CASSYYGGTGELFF

clone size: .
D gene: TRBD1
V gene: TRBV20-1
J gene: TRBJ2-3
CDR3 DNA: TGCAGTGCTAGTGAGGGGGCGGAAGATACGCAGTATTTT
CDR3 protein: CSASEGAEDTQYF

clone size: many
D gene: .
V gene: TRBV7-9
J gene: TRBJ2-7
CDR3 DNA: TGTGCCAGCAGCTTAGCGATGGGGTACGAGCAGTACTTC
CDR3 protein: CASSLAMGYEQYF

clone size: many
D gene: .
V gene: TRBV11-1
J gene: TRBJ2-2
CDR3 DNA: TGTGCCAGCAGCGAGAGAGGAGCAAGCACCGGGGAGCTGTTTTTT
CDR3 protein: CASSERGASTGELFF

clone size: few
D gene: .
V gene: TRBV18
J gene: TRBJ2-1
CDR3 DNA: TGTGCCAGCTCCCCCTTAGAGGGGAAGGTCGACAATGAGCAGTTCTTC
CDR3 protein: CASSPLEGKVDNEQFF